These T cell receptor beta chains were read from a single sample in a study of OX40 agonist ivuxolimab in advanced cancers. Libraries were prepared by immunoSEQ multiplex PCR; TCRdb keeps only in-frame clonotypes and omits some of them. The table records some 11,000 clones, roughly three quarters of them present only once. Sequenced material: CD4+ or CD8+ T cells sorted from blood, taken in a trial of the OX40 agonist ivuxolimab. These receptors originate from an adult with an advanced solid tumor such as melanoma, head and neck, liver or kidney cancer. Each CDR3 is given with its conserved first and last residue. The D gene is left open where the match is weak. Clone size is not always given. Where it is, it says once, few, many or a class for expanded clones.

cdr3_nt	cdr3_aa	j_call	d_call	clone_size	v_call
TGCGCCAGCAGTGACGAAGGTCCGGAGGACGAGCAGTACTTC	CASSDEGPEDEQYF	TRBJ2-7	-	-	TRBV10-1
TGTGCCAGCAGCCAAGATTTCGGCGGGAGCACAGATACGCAGTATTTT	CASSQDFGGSTDTQYF	TRBJ2-3	-	once	TRBV4-2
TGTGCCAGCAGCTTAGTTGAGCGGTTAACGCAGTATTTT	CASSLVERLTQYF	TRBJ2-3	-	-	TRBV11-2
TGTGCCTGGACCCCCTGGGGGAATGACACTGAAGCTTTCTTT	CAWTPWGNDTEAFF	TRBJ1-1	-	-	TRBV30
TGTGCCAGCAACCGTGGACAGGCAGAACCTGGAAACACCATATATTTT	CASNRGQAEPGNTIYF	TRBJ1-3	TRBD1	-	TRBV2
TGTGCCAGCAGCTTAGATAGCCCTGAAGCTTTCTTT	CASSLDSPEAFF	TRBJ1-1	-	few	TRBV11-3
TGTGCCAGCAGCTTAGGTGTGACTGTTGAAGCTTTCTTT	CASSLGVTVEAFF	TRBJ1-1	-	few	TRBV11-3
TGTGCCAGCAGCTTAGACTCAGGGGGACTTGGCTACACCTTC	CASSLDSGGLGYTF	TRBJ1-2	TRBD1	-	TRBV7-8
TGTGCCAGCAGCTTAGCGACAGGGGGAAGCTCCTACGAGCAGTACTTC	CASSLATGGSSYEQYF	TRBJ2-7	TRBD1	-	TRBV7-6
TGTGCCAGCAGGTTATCCACAGGGGGTTTCAATTCACCCCTCCACTTT	CASRLSTGGFNSPLHF	TRBJ1-6	TRBD1	few	TRBV13
TGTGCCAGCAAGCTTGCGGGAGGCAAGTACAATGAGCAGTTCTTC	CASKLAGGKYNEQFF	TRBJ2-1	TRBD2	medium-sized	TRBV11-3
TGTGCCAGTAGTGCCACCGGGGGGGGCGAGCAGTACTTC	CASSATGGGEQYF	TRBJ2-7	TRBD2	-	TRBV19
TGTGCCAGCAAGGCAGGGATCTCTGGAAACACCATATATTTT	CASKAGISGNTIYF	TRBJ1-3	-	-	TRBV27
TGTGCCAGCAGTTTAGGAGGACGCAATGAGCAGTTCTTC	CASSLGGRNEQFF	TRBJ2-1	-	-	TRBV27
TGTGCCAGCAGCCCTCAGGCAGGGCAAGTTTACGAGCAGTACTTC	CASSPQAGQVYEQYF	TRBJ2-7	-	-	TRBV9
TGTGCCAGCAGCTCCGACAGGGTCTCCGTCGGCTACACCTTC	CASSSDRVSVGYTF	TRBJ1-2	TRBD1	few	TRBV7-9
TGTGCCACCAGCCGTTCGGAAGGCTACGAGCAGTACTTC	CATSRSEGYEQYF	TRBJ2-7	-	-	TRBV15
TGTGCCAGCTCACTTCCCCAGGGAGCCTCCTACAATGAGCAGTTCTTC	CASSLPQGASYNEQFF	TRBJ2-1	-	-	TRBV18
TGTGCCAGCAGTTTGTACCCCGGGCCACACGTTGACACTGAAGCTTTCTTT	CASSLYPGPHVDTEAFF	TRBJ1-1	-	-	TRBV27
TGTGCCAGCAGTCGACTTGTAGCCAAAAACATTCAGTACTTC	CASSRLVAKNIQYF	TRBJ2-4	-	-	TRBV6-5
TGTGCCAGCAGCTTAGGGGGGGTGGGTCAGCCCCAGCATTTT	CASSLGGVGQPQHF	TRBJ1-5	-	-	TRBV27
TGTGCCAGCAGTGAGGAGGGTAGCACAGATACGCAGTATTTT	CASSEEGSTDTQYF	TRBJ2-3	-	-	TRBV6-4
TGTGCCAGCAGCTCCTCGAACACAGATACGCAGTATTTT	CASSSSNTDTQYF	TRBJ2-3	-	few	TRBV7-3
TGTGCCAGCAGTTGGGCAGGGGGCTACAATGAGCAGTTCTTC	CASSWAGGYNEQFF	TRBJ2-1	TRBD1	-	TRBV27
TGTGCCAGCAGGGGGGGGTATAGCAATCAGCCCCAGCATTTT	CASRGGYSNQPQHF	TRBJ1-5	-	-	TRBV27
TGTGCCAGCTCACGAAGTAGGTCGGACAACACCGGGGAGCTGTTTTTT	CASSRSRSDNTGELFF	TRBJ2-2	-	-	TRBV18
TGTGCCAGCAGTCCCCGTGGAGTGGAGACCCAGTACTTC	CASSPRGVETQYF	TRBJ2-5	-	-	TRBV28
TGTGCCAGCAGCTTGGGGGGACAGAGTGAGCAGTTCTTC	CASSLGGQSEQFF	TRBJ2-1	-	once	TRBV7-3
TGTGCCAGCAGCTTCGGGACCGCTTACGAGCAGTACTTC	CASSFGTAYEQYF	TRBJ2-7	-	-	TRBV11-1
TGTGCCAGCAGTGGGGACTCAGTTAGCGGGGGGAACACAGATACGCAGTATTTT	CASSGDSVSGGNTDTQYF	TRBJ2-3	TRBD2	-	TRBV2
TGTGCCAGCAGTAGAGAAGGCGGGGAGCTGTTTTTT	CASSREGGELFF	TRBJ2-2	-	-	TRBV27
TGTGCCTGGAGTGTACGGCCTGGTGCGACTACGTACCAAGAGACCCAGTACTTC	CAWSVRPGATTYQETQYF	TRBJ2-5	-	-	TRBV30
TGTGCCAGCAGCTTAGCCGGGGGCCCTAGCGGGATTAGCGATGAGCAGTTCTTC	CASSLAGGPSGISDEQFF	TRBJ2-1	TRBD2	-	TRBV7-6
TGTGCCAGCAGTGAATGGGGGGATTACAATGAGCAGTTCTTC	CASSEWGDYNEQFF	TRBJ2-1	-	-	TRBV25-1
TGCGCCAGTTTCCGGGGAGAGCAGTTCTTC	CASFRGEQFF	TRBJ2-1	-	-	TRBV10-2
TGTGCCACCTCGCGGGCAGGGCCTAATCAGCCCCAGCATTTT	CATSRAGPNQPQHF	TRBJ1-5	-	-	TRBV15
TGTGCCAGCAGGCCCAGAGGGGTTACCCACTACGACGAGCAGTACTTC	CASRPRGVTHYDEQYF	TRBJ2-7	-	-	TRBV2
TGTGCCAGCAGTGACTCTGACACCGGGGAGCTGTTTTTT	CASSDSDTGELFF	TRBJ2-2	-	-	TRBV6-4
TGCGCCAGCAGCCAAAATGTCCCGGGACTAGCGGGAAATCTTTACGAGCAGTACTTC	CASSQNVPGLAGNLYEQYF	TRBJ2-7	TRBD2	-	TRBV4-1
TGTGCCAGCAGTTTGGGCCAGGGGAGCGAGACCCAGTACTTC	CASSLGQGSETQYF	TRBJ2-5	-	-	TRBV27
TGTGCCAGCAGCTACGGGGGCTACAATGAGCAGTTCTTC	CASSYGGYNEQFF	TRBJ2-1	-	-	TRBV9
TGTGCCAGCAGCTGGGGACATTCCCCGGGGGATGAGCAGTTCTTC	CASSWGHSPGDEQFF	TRBJ2-1	-	once	TRBV7-6
TGTGCCAGCAGCGTAGGGGGTGGCTGGGAGACCCAGTACTTC	CASSVGGGWETQYF	TRBJ2-5	-	-	TRBV9
TGTGCCAGCAGCTTGGAGGACAGGGGTAATGAAAAACTGTTTTTT	CASSLEDRGNEKLFF	TRBJ1-4	TRBD1	-	TRBV9
TGTGCCATCAGTGAAGAACCGGGACTAGCGGGGGGATACGAGCAGTACTTC	CAISEEPGLAGGYEQYF	TRBJ2-7	TRBD2	-	TRBV10-3
TGTGCCAGCAGTTTAAAGGCCCAGCACGAGCAGTACTTC	CASSLKAQHEQYF	TRBJ2-7	-	-	TRBV6-1
TGTGCCAGCGGTTTGGAAGGGGACTTC	CASGLEGDF	TRBJ2-7	-	-	TRBV2
TGTGCCAGTAGTATAGGGTGGGGTCCTCCGAACACTGAAGCTTTCTTT	CASSIGWGPPNTEAFF	TRBJ1-1	-	-	TRBV19
TGTGCCGTCCTAAAGGGGAACACTGAAGCTTTCTTT	CAVLKGNTEAFF	TRBJ1-1	-	-	TRBV27
TGTGCCAGCAGCTTGGGGGTGGATACGCAGTATTTT	CASSLGVDTQYF	TRBJ2-3	-	-	TRBV7-9
TGTGCCAGCAGCCAAGAACATAGCGGGGGGTCCTCCTACGAGCAGTACTTC	CASSQEHSGGSSYEQYF	TRBJ2-7	TRBD2	-	TRBV4-2